This T cell receptor (beta chain) is from a study of cytomegalovirus exposure and HLA in healthy donors. General study results and limits: TRBV6-2, TRBV6-3 and other indistinguishable V segments were excluded.

The PCR made use of 60 Vbeta and 13 Jbeta primers. The data were produced by immunoSEQ multiplex PCR, yet TCRdb's version contains in-frame clones alone and is incomplete. This sample has about 63,000 clones, with almost 75% found just once. Note on this clone: What it binds is unknown.

Trimming pared 2 bases from V and 0 bases from J, leaving 21 bases between. CDR1 and CDR2 (germline): SGHRS, YFSETQ. The CDR3 consists of 19 residues. The receptor comes from a man aged 45-65 years in good health and CMV-seronegative. J is TRBJ1-3 and V is TRBV5-1, with a possible D match to TRBD1 (6 bases). The sample taken for sequencing was PBMCs. This chain's CDR3 is CASSLRSPGHGSSGNTIYF. The DNA for the CDR3 is TGCGCCAGCAGCTTACGATCGCCGGGACATGGGAGCTCTGGAAACACCATATATTTT.